A single sample is the source of the 29 T cell receptor beta chains below, sequenced in a study of T-cell memory formation after mild COVID-19. TCRdb analysed the 5' RACE reads with MiXCR anew, one entry per CDR3 protein. The sample includes about 350,000 distinct CDR3 sequences, roughly an eighth of them seen just once. The specimen was PBMCs or a T cell subset sorted from them (not recorded which). The source of these receptors is a man aged 18 to 29 who had mild COVID-19 (a few samples of this study predate the infection). Cell type and time point are not known.

This chain links TRBV10-3 with TRBJ2-5; D not resolved. This CDR3 has 14 amino acids. Trimming cost V 4 bases and J 2 bases, with 11 bases left between them. Germline assignment: CDR1 ENHRY and CDR2 SYGVKD. CDR3 region: CAISGGPRQETQYF. CDR3 nucleotides: TGTGCCATCAGTGGAGGACCGAGACAAGAGACCCAGTACTTC.

This chain links TRBV4-1 with TRBJ2-2; D is undetermined. The CDR3 covers 15 residues. Looked up from germline, CDR1 is MGHRA and CDR2 is YSYEKL. V dropped 2 bases and J dropped 6 bases, with 13 bases sitting between them. The CDR3 coding sequence is TGCGCCAGCAGCCAATTTCTTGCCACGGCCGGGGAGCTGTTTTTT. Protein: CASSQFLATAGELFF.

This clonotype was observed a handful of times. The chain combines TRBV7-9 with TRBJ1-2, with D tentatively TRBD1 (6 bases). From germline, CDR1 is SEHNR and CDR2 FQNEAQ (reference sequence). Trimming shortened V by 5 bases and J by 8 bases, and 12 bases separated the two germline ends. CDR3 length: 12 amino acids. Written as DNA, the CDR3 is TGTGCCAGCAGCGAGACAGGAGGCGGCTACACCTTC. It encodes CASSETGGGYTF.

In this sample, this clonotype turned up many times. J is TRBJ1-2 and V is TRBV6-1; TRBD1 might be the D (6 bases). The CDR3 totals 16 residues. Germline CDR1 and CDR2: MNHNS and SASEGT. The V end was cut by 5 bases, the J end by 0 bases, with 16 bases between. The CDR3 protein is CASSRSGQGTNYGYTF. CDR3 DNA: TGTGCCAGCAGTCGAAGTGGGCAGGGGACTAACTATGGCTACACCTTC.

This clonotype turned up a few times. The chain carries TRBV5-1 and TRBJ2-3; TRBD1 might be the D (5 bases). The CDR3 has 15 residues. V dropped 4 bases and J dropped 3 bases, with 15 bases sitting between them. Germline V gene lookup returns CDR1 SGHRS and CDR2 YFSETQ. The CDR3 DNA sequence: TGCGCCAGCAGCCCTTGGGGCTCAGGGACAGATACGCAGTATTTT. This encodes CASSPWGSGTDTQYF.

This clonotype came up a few times. This chain joins TRBV5-4 and TRBJ1-2; 10 bases are a match to TRBD1. Germline CDR1 SGHNT, CDR2 YYREEE (reference sequence). The CDR3 is 16 residues long. Trimming at V came to 0 bases and at J to 6 bases, leaving 8 bases not matched to a gene. CDR3 sequence: CASSLAGTGDLHGYTF. Written as DNA, the CDR3 is TGTGCCAGCAGCTTGGCCGGGACAGGGGATTTGCATGGCTACACCTTC.

The genes are TRBV7-6 and TRBJ1-2; TRBD1 agrees at 7 bases. Germline CDR1 is SGHVS and CDR2 is FNYEAQ. The CDR3 runs to 13 residues. The J segment lost 3 bases and the V segment lost 5 bases, leaving 3 bases of the junction unmatched. CDR3 sequence (DNA): TGTGCCAGCAGCCAGGGGGTATACTATGGCTACACCTTC. This translates into CASSQGVYYGYTF. Supplemented by reference TRBV7-6 and TRBJ1-2, the full variable domain reads GAGVSQSPRYKVTKRGQDVALRCDPISGHVSLYWYRQALGQGPEFLTYFNYEAQQDKSGLPNDRFSAERPEGSISTLTIQRTEQRDSAMYRCASSQGVYYGYTFGSGTRLTVV.

This rearrangement joins TRBV24-1 to TRBJ1-1, with D possibly being TRBD1 (5 bases). The CDR3 sequence is 15 residues long. The germline V and J ends were trimmed by 3 bases and 1 base, with 11 bases remaining between them. CDR1 is KGHDR, CDR2 SFDVKD, per germline. For the CDR3, the DNA is TGTGCCACCAGTGATGACTCCGGGGGGAACACTGAAGCTTTCTTT. As protein: CATSDDSGGNTEAFF.

This clonotype was recorded a few times. This chain connects TRBV5-1 to TRBJ1-5; the D gene is possibly TRBD1 (5 bases). Trimming shortened V by 5 bases and J by 0 bases, and 12 bases separated the two germline ends. Per germline, CDR1 SGHRS and CDR2 YFSETQ. This CDR3 comprises 15 residues. The CDR3 region is CASSQGPGSNQPQHF. DNA for the CDR3: TGCGCCAGCAGTCAGGGCCCAGGTAGCAATCAGCCCCAGCATTTT. Filled out from reference TRBV5-1 and TRBJ1-5, the complete variable domain reads KAGVTQTPRYLIKTRGQQVTLSCSPISGHRSVSWYQQTPGQGLQFLFEYFSETQRNKGNFPGRFSGRQFSNSRSEMNVSTLELGDSALYLCASSQGPGSNQPQHFGDGTRLSIL.

This clonotype was found a few times. The V and J genes are TRBV6-2 or TRBV6-3 and TRBJ2-3; the D gene is possibly TRBD2 (6 bases). CDR1 MNHEY and CDR2 SVGEGT come from the germline V gene. The length of the CDR3 is 13 residues. V lost 6 bases and J 11 bases, leaving 18 bases between the germline ends. The CDR3 DNA sequence: TGTGCCAGCAGCCAACGGCCAGGGAGGAGGCAGTATTTT. Residues: CASSQRPGRRQYF.

This clonotype showed up just a few times. The germline gene is not matched at one end of the junction; a read error may be the cause. This chain links TRBV4-1 with TRBJ1-5; D call uncertain. The germline V gene has CDR1 MGHRA and CDR2 YSYEKL. This CDR3 is built from 13 residues. The CDR3 is CASSQGLIQPQHF. The CDR3 DNA reads TGCGCCAGCAGTCAAGGACTCATCCAGCCCCAGCATTTT.

This clonotype was counted only a few times. This rearrangement joins TRBV4-2 to TRBJ1-2, with TRBD1 as a possible D gene (5 bases). CDR3 length equals 15 residues. Trimming left V 1 base short and J 4 bases short, with 13 bases between. Germline CDR1 reads LGHNA; CDR2 reads YNFKEQ. CDR3 region: CASSQGGDWSYGYTF. In nucleotides, the CDR3 is TGTGCCAGCAGCCAAGGTGGGGACTGGTCCTATGGCTACACCTTC.

This clonotype showed up just a few times. The genes are TRBV24-1 and TRBJ1-5; D is unclear. Deletions cut 3 bases from V and 1 base from J, with 9 bases between. Per the germline V gene, CDR1 is KGHDR and CDR2 is SFDVKD. The CDR3 is 15 residues long. The CDR3 DNA is TGTGCCACCAGTGATCGTAGGTTAAGCAATCAGCCCCAGCATTTT. Its translation is CATSDRRLSNQPQHF.

This clonotype was counted between two and nine times. The chain is built from TRBV6-2 or TRBV6-3 and TRBJ2-1, with 9 positions matching TRBD1. Germline trimming cut 0 bases from V and 0 bases from J; bases unmatched to any gene: 9. Germline V gene sequence: CDR1 MNHEY, CDR2 SVGEGT. This CDR3 has 19 residues. The CDR3 DNA sequence: TGTGCCAGCAGTTACTCCATGACCGGGACAGGGAGCTCCTACAATGAGCAGTTCTTC. Its protein is CASSYSMTGTGSSYNEQFF.

This clonotype showed up just a few times. The genes are TRBV7-9 and TRBJ1-1; tentatively, D is TRBD1 (6 bases). Germline CDR1 SEHNR, CDR2 FQNEAQ (reference sequence). Trimming removed 1 base from V and 4 bases from J, with 10 bases in between. The CDR3 sequence is 14 residues long. CDR3 sequence reads: CASSLVEGGTEAFF. DNA for the CDR3: TGTGCCAGCAGCTTAGTCGAAGGGGGCACTGAAGCTTTCTTT.

In its sample, this clonotype was seen many times. J is TRBJ1-2 and V is TRBV5-6, with 9 bases that match TRBD1. V was pared by 4 bases and J by 0 bases, with 4 bases of the junction left unmatched. The CDR3 runs to 15 residues. The germline V gene encodes CDR1 SGHDT and CDR2 YYEEEE. The CDR3 DNA is TGTGCCAGCAGCCCGCGGACAGGGGCTAACTATGGCTACACCTTC. Protein: CASSPRTGANYGYTF.

At least ten counts were recorded for this clonotype. V is TRBV4-3 and J is TRBJ1-1, with TRBD1 matching over 7 bases. The germline CDR1 and CDR2 sequences are LGHNA and YSLEER. V lost 6 bases to trimming and J lost 0 bases; unmatched junction nucleotides: 4. CDR3 length: 14 residues. CDR3 DNA sequence: TGCGCCAGCAGTTTCGACAGGGTGAACACTGAAGCTTTCTTT. This codes for CASSFDRVNTEAFF.

V gene TRBV4-3 combines with J gene TRBJ1-3; D is unresolved. CDR3 length equals 15 residues. Germline V gene lookup returns CDR1 LGHNA and CDR2 YSLEER. The V gene lost 0 bases and the J gene lost 2 bases, with 8 bases spanning the gap. The CDR3 DNA sequence: TGCGCCAGCAGCCAAGAGAGCTGGGCTGGAAACACCATATATTTT. Residues: CASSQESWAGNTIYF.

This clonotype was detected once. The chain combines TRBV12-3 or TRBV12-4 with TRBJ1-1; tentative D call: TRBD1 (6 bases). The CDR3 runs 14 residues. Trimming removed 3 bases from V and 3 bases from J, with 11 bases in between. The CDR3 DNA reads TGTGCCAGCAGTTTGGGACACCTGCACACTGAAGCTTTCTTT. Encoded protein: CASSLGHLHTEAFF.

The V and J genes are TRBV6-6 and TRBJ2-3; D is perhaps TRBD1 (6 bases). In germline, CDR1 is MNHNY, CDR2 SVGAGI (reference sequence). The V and J ends lost 6 bases and 4 bases respectively, with 14 bases between them. The CDR3 totals 14 residues. The CDR3 spells CASRDGQIADTQYF. The CDR3 nucleotides are TGTGCCAGCAGGGACGGACAGATTGCAGATACGCAGTATTTT.

The rearrangement links TRBV29-1 to TRBJ1-5; no reliable D call. Deletions cut 4 bases from V and 3 bases from J, with 7 bases between. Germline-derived CDR1 and CDR2 are SQVTM and ANQGSEA. This CDR3 has 12 residues. The CDR3 DNA reads TGCAGCGTTGGGCAGCCCAATCAGCCCCAGCATTTT. Translation: CSVGQPNQPQHF.

The rearrangement joins TRBV5-6 to TRBJ2-2; D call uncertain. The V and J ends lost 2 bases and 6 bases respectively, with 8 bases between them. The CDR3 contains 13 residues. The germline gives CDR1 SGHDT, CDR2 YYEEEE. The CDR3 here is CASSFGFPGELFF. CDR3 sequence (DNA): TGTGCCAGCAGCTTTGGGTTTCCCGGGGAGCTGTTTTTT.

The chain has TRBV6-2 or TRBV6-3 and TRBJ2-3, with D perhaps assigned TRBD1 or TRBD2 (5 bases each). The CDR3 runs to 16 residues. In germline, CDR1 is MNHEY, CDR2 SVGEGT. Trimming removed 5 bases from V and 0 bases from J, with 15 bases in between. The CDR3 sequence: CASSDPGRTSTDTQYF. CDR3 bases: TGTGCCAGCAGTGACCCGGGACGAACTAGCACAGATACGCAGTATTTT.

The CDR3: CASSLAIGDDTEAFF. The CDR3 nucleotides read TGCGCCAGCAGCTTGGCGATAGGGGATGACACTGAAGCTTTCTTT. The rearrangement joins TRBV5-1 to TRBJ1-1, with D maybe TRBD1 (5 bases). From germline, CDR1 is SGHRS and CDR2 YFSETQ. V lost 0 bases to trimming and J lost 3 bases, with 12 bases between them. This CDR3 has 15 residues.

This clonotype was counted once. The chain is built from TRBV7-9 and TRBJ2-3; 13 bases map to TRBD2. Per the germline V gene, CDR1 is SEHNR and CDR2 is FQNEAQ (reference sequence). J gave up 1 base and V 11 bases, and 6 bases lay outside the gene matches. The CDR3 covers 15 residues. CDR3 bases: TGTGCCCAAACTAGCGGGGGGGCCGGCACAGATACGCAGTATTTT. Its translation is CAQTSGGAGTDTQYF. Variable domain in full (rest from reference TRBV7-9 and TRBJ2-3): DTGVSQNPRHKITKRGQNVTFRCDPISEHNRLYWYRQTLGQGPEFLTYFQNEAQLEKSRLLSDRFSAERPKGSFSTLEIQRTEQGDSAMYLCAQTSGGAGTDTQYFGPGTRLTVL.

This clonotype was counted a few times. This chain links TRBV28 with TRBJ1-1; the D gene is possibly TRBD1 (6 bases). V was clipped by 6 bases and J by 7 bases, with 15 bases between them. The CDR3 is 13 amino acids. The germline gives CDR1 MDHEN, CDR2 SYDVKM. The CDR3: CASRGPQGSEAFF. DNA of the CDR3: TGTGCCAGCAGGGGACCACAGGGAAGTGAAGCTTTCTTT.

V and J are TRBV7-2 and TRBJ2-3, with D possibly TRBD1 on 5 matching bases. The ends were cut back, 8 bases at V and 2 bases at J, with 14 bases in the middle. The CDR3 sequence is 14 residues long. Looked up from germline, CDR1 is SGHTA and CDR2 is FQGNSA. CDR3 nucleotide sequence: TGTGCCAGCTCTTGGCAGGGATCCACAGATACGCAGTATTTT. It specifies CASSWQGSTDTQYF.

This clonotype showed up just a few times. The chain employs TRBV20-1 and TRBJ2-1; D may be TRBD2 (6 bases). V was clipped by 1 base and J by 7 bases, with 11 bases between them. The CDR3 covers 13 residues. The V gene's germline CDR1 is DFQATT and CDR2 SNEGSKA (reference sequence). The CDR3 bases are TGCAGTGCTAGAGTGGTCCGGGGGAATGAGCAGTTCTTC. Translating gives CSARVVRGNEQFF.

This clonotype has only a few counts. The chain couples TRBV21-1 to TRBJ1-5; the tabulated D call, TRBD1, remains unverified against the DNA. TRBV21-1 is a pseudogene. This CDR3 comprises 24 residues. The CDR3 nucleotides are TGTGCCAGCAGCACCTGGGGCCTGGGGAGACCCGCGGACATCTTACAATTTAGCAATCAGCCCCAGCATTTT. Amino acid sequence: CASSTWGLGRPADILQFSNQPQHF.